One and the same sample provided the 13 T cell receptor beta chains below, sequenced in a study of cytomegalovirus exposure and HLA in healthy donors. PCR involved 60 Vbeta and 13 Jbeta primers. The table came from immunoSEQ multiplex PCR; TCRdb's copy has only in-frame clones and leaves some out. The sample comprises 90,000 to 150,000 clones, around 69% of which are singletons, and 15% to 20% rests with the top ten. Sequencing input: PBMCs. Receptor source: a man aged 45-60 years in good health and CMV-seropositive.

The chain recombines TRBV10-1 with TRBJ2-3, with no clear D. The CDR3 has 15 residues. Trimming took off 0 bases at V and 2 bases at J, with 9 bases between the two ends. Germline V gives CDR1 WNHNN, CDR2 SYGVQD (reference sequence). CDR3 sequence (DNA): TGCGCCAGCAGTGAGTCTACTTCCTCCACAGATACGCAGTATTTT. It encodes CASSESTSSTDTQYF.

The genes are TRBV7-9 and TRBJ2-3; 11 positions agree with TRBD2. The CDR3 runs to 16 residues. V shed 5 bases and J 5 bases; nucleotides not matched to a gene: 9. CDR1 and CDR2 (germline): SEHNR, FQNEAQ (reference sequence). The CDR3 here is CASSPLLAGEGDTQYF. The CDR3, as DNA: TGTGCCAGCAGCCCACTACTAGCGGGAGAAGGAGATACGCAGTATTTT.

This clone has more than one count but fewer than ten. The J gene is TRBJ2-3, the V gene TRBV5-1; 7 bases map to TRBD2. This CDR3 comprises 16 residues. V gave up 0 bases and J gave up 3 bases; unmatched junction bases: 7. Per germline, CDR1 SGHRS and CDR2 YFSETQ. CDR3 amino acids: CASSLGGGYQTDTQYF. The CDR3 nucleotides read TGCGCCAGCAGCTTGGGGGGGGGATACCAAACAGATACGCAGTATTTT.

This rearrangement joins TRBV28 to TRBJ2-1; D uncertain. The ends were cut back, 6 bases at V and 2 bases at J, with 8 bases in the middle. CDR1 MDHEN and CDR2 SYDVKM come from the germline V gene. The CDR3 loop spans 13 amino acids. The CDR3 protein is CASRASAYNEQFF. For the CDR3, the DNA is TGTGCCAGCAGGGCCAGCGCCTACAATGAGCAGTTCTTC.

This chain links TRBV5-1 with TRBJ2-1; TRBD2 matches at 10 bases. Germline CDR1 SGHRS, CDR2 YFSETQ. The CDR3 covers 17 residues. The V and J ends lost 1 base and 7 bases, in that order; junction bases with no gene match: 11. CDR3 sequence: CASSLNAASGRGNEQFF. Here the CDR3 DNA reads TGCGCCAGCAGCTTGAACGCCGCTAGCGGGAGAGGAAATGAGCAGTTCTTC.

The chain has TRBV7-2 and TRBJ2-1, with a weak D call TRBD2 (6 bases). CDR3 size: 14 residues. Trimming stripped 0 bases from V and 6 bases from J, with 9 bases between. CDR1 and CDR2 from the germline V gene are SGHTA and FQGNSA. CDR3 residues: CASSLAGGGNEQFF. The CDR3 coding sequence is TGTGCCAGCAGCTTAGCGGGAGGTGGCAATGAGCAGTTCTTC.

The J gene is TRBJ1-4, the V gene TRBV28; D is perhaps TRBD1 (5 bases). The V and J ends lost 4 bases and 8 bases respectively, with 17 bases between them. Germline V lookup: CDR1 MDHEN, CDR2 SYDVKM. This CDR3 is built from 15 residues. Written as DNA, the CDR3 is TGTGCCAGCAGTTCATCAGGGTTCGCGTGGGAAAAACTGTTTTTT. Translating gives CASSSSGFAWEKLFF.

This chain uses TRBV19 with TRBJ2-7; D perhaps matches TRBD1 (6 bases). Germline lookup yields CDR1 LNHDA and CDR2 SQIVND (reference sequence). There are 13 residues in the CDR3. The V gene lost 6 bases and the J gene lost 1 base, with 10 bases spanning the gap. This chain's CDR3 is CASSRDISYEQYF. The CDR3 DNA follows: TGTGCCAGTAGCCGGGACATTTCCTACGAGCAGTACTTC.

This clone turned up a few times. The rearrangement joins TRBV5-4 to TRBJ1-4; 9 positions agree with TRBD1. The CDR3 has 15 residues. V trimming: 3 bases; J trimming: 8 bases; junction bases outside the gene matches: 8. Germline V CDR1 and CDR2: SGHNT, YYREEE (reference sequence). The CDR3 loop is CASSSTGTGSEKLFF. As DNA, the CDR3 is TGTGCCAGCAGCTCCACCGGGACAGGGAGCGAAAAACTGTTTTTT. The variable domain in full, completed from reference TRBV5-4 and TRBJ1-4, reads ETGVTQSPTHLIKTRGQQVTLRCSSQSGHNTVSWYQQALGQGPQFIFQYYREEENGRGNFPPRFSGLQFPNYSSELNVNALELDDSALYLCASSSTGTGSEKLFFGSGTQLSVL.

The V call is TRBV28, the J call TRBJ1-1, with D perhaps TRBD1 (6 bases). Germline-derived CDR1 and CDR2 are MDHEN and SYDVKM. This CDR3 region has 13 residues. V was clipped by 5 bases and J by 9 bases, with 16 bases between them. The CDR3, as DNA: TGTGCCAGCAGTCCCGCGGGGGGCAGGAAAGCTTTCTTT. The encoded protein is CASSPAGGRKAFF. Variable domain in full (rest from reference TRBV28 and TRBJ1-1): DVKVTQSSRYLVKRTGEKVFLECVQDMDHENMFWYRQDPGLGLRLIYFSYDVKMKEKGDIPEGYSVSREKKERFSLILESASTNQTSMYLCASSPAGGRKAFFGQGTRLTVV.

This clone appeared once. This chain links TRBV7-9 with TRBJ2-3; D gene ambiguous. With 5 bases removed from V and 2 bases from J, the gap between germline ends came to 11 bases. Germline V gene lookup returns CDR1 SEHNR and CDR2 FQNEAQ (reference sequence). The CDR3 consists of 14 residues. CDR3 in DNA: TGTGCCAGCAGCCTACTGGGCGCCACAGATACGCAGTATTTT. Its translation: CASSLLGATDTQYF. The complete variable domain, with remaining parts taken from reference TRBV7-9 and TRBJ2-3, reads DTGVSQNPRHKITKRGQNVTFRCDPISEHNRLYWYRQTLGQGPEFLTYFQNEAQLEKSRLLSDRFSAERPKGSFSTLEIQRTEQGDSAMYLCASSLLGATDTQYFGPGTRLTVL.

Of note for this clone: Germline is not matched at one junction end, which may reflect a read error. The CDR3 coding sequence is TGTGCCAGCAGTTTGGGTTGGGGCGAGCAGCACTTC. Amino acids: CASSLGWGEQHF. The chain is built from TRBV28 and TRBJ2-7, with a tentative D call TRBD1 (5 bases). The length of the CDR3 is 12 residues. Germline V gene sequence: CDR1 MDHEN, CDR2 SYDVKM.

The CDR3 DNA sequence: TGCGCCAGCAGCCTAGTACGGGCGGGGGTAGATACGCAGTATTTT. Translated, it gives CASSLVRAGVDTQYF. The V call is TRBV5-1, the J call TRBJ2-3, with 7 bases lining up with TRBD2. Germline values: CDR1 SGHRS, CDR2 YFSETQ. V lost 4 bases to trimming and J lost 5 bases; unmatched junction nucleotides: 10. CDR3 length equals 15 residues.